This T cell receptor beta chain was sequenced during a study of PD-1 blockade in classical Hodgkin lymphoma. As for the study in general: Intravenous infusions of nivolumab 3 mg/kg reached patients every 2 weeks.

A single count supports this clone. Its antigen is currently unknown. Sequenced by immunoSEQ multiplex PCR; TCRdb stores in-frame clones only, minus some. The repertoire holds roughly 64,000 clones, 75% to 95% seen once, with around 10% in the top ten. General observations from the study: CD4+ TCR diversity climbed significantly by C4D1, unlike CD8+ TCR diversity.

The CDR3 contains 14 residues. Looked up from germline, CDR1 is LNHDA and CDR2 is SQIVND (reference sequence). The germline V and J ends were trimmed by 8 bases and 7 bases, with 17 bases remaining between them. Stated time point: cycle 4 day 1 (C4D1), after more than 5 weeks of nivolumab. Each patient relapsed following autologous stem cell transplantation, and prior brentuximab vedotin exposure differed. This specimen consisted of peripheral blood mononuclear cells (PBMCs), obtained before the fourth cycle of nivolumab. V and J are TRBV19 and TRBJ1-4; D is ambiguous. The sequence was collected from a human donor with classical Hodgkin lymphoma. The CDR3 loop is CASSKGEAFEKLFF. The CDR3 DNA reads TGTGCCAGTTCCAAGGGAGAAGCTTTTGAAAAACTGTTTTTT.